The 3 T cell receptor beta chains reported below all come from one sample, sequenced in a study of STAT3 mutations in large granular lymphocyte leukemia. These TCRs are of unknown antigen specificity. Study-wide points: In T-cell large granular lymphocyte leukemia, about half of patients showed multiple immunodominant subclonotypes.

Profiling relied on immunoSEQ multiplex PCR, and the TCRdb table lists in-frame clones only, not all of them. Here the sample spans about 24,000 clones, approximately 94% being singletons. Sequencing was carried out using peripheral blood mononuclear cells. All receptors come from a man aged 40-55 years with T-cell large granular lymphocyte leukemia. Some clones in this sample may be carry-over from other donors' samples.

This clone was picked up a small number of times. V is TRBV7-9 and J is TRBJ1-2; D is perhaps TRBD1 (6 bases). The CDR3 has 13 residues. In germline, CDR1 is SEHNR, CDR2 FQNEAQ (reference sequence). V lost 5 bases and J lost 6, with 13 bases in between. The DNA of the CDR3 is TGTGCCAGCAGCCACTCCAACAGGGATGGCTACACCTTC. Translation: CASSHSNRDGYTF. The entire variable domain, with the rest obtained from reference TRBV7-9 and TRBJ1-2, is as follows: DTGVSQNPRHKITKRGQNVTFRCDPISEHNRLYWYRQTLGQGPEFLTYFQNEAQLEKSRLLSDRFSAERPKGSFSTLEIQRTEQGDSAMYLCASSHSNRDGYTFGSGTRLTVV.

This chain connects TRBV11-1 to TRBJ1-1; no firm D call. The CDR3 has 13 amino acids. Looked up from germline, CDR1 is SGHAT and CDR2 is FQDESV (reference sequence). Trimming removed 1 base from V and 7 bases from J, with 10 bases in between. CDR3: CASSLVWAGEAFF. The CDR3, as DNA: TGTGCCAGCAGCTTAGTATGGGCGGGTGAAGCTTTCTTT. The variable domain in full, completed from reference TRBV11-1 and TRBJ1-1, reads EAEVAQSPRYKITEKSQAVAFWCDPISGHATLYWYRQILGQGPELLVQFQDESVVDDSQLPKDRFSAERLKGVDSTLKIQPAELGDSAMYLCASSLVWAGEAFFGQGTRLTVV.

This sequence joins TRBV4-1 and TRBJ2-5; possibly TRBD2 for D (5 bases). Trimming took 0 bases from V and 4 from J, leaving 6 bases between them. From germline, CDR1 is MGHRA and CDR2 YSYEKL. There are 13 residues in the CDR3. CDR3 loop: CASSQDEGETQYF. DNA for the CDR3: TGCGCCAGCAGCCAAGACGAGGGAGAGACCCAGTACTTC.